The 26 T cell receptor beta chains below all came from one sample that was sequenced in a study of blood T cells in healthy people across ages (dated by TCRdb to between 2014 and 2017). Library preparation was by 5' RACE. A second PCR of roughly 6 to 11 cycles was run with a J-beta primer mix and a sample-barcoded 5' primer. TCRdb took the public reads, trimmed them with fastp at Q25, ran MiXCR for clone calling and kept in-frame beta chains. Rows are unified per CDR3 protein, each entry keeping the most common DNA and genes. This sample is represented by 1.5 million to 2 million distinct CDR3 sequences; about 39% of them were singletons. Of the sample, roughly 23% falls within the top ten clones. Sequencing was done on a sample of blood. Receptor source: a human donor in good health.

This clonotype showed up just a few times. The chain carries TRBV20-1 and TRBJ1-2; unclear D gene. V shed 4 bases and J shed 2 bases, with 20 bases lying between them. CDR3 length equals 16 residues. CDR1 and CDR2 from the germline V gene are DFQATT and SNEGSKA (reference sequence). The CDR3 is CSANGESSNYNYGYTF. CDR3 in DNA: TGCAGTGCTAATGGGGAATCCTCTAACTACAACTATGGCTACACCTTC.

The sample holds a few counts of this clonotype. V gene TRBV6-6 combines with J gene TRBJ1-2, with 7 nucleotides matching TRBD1. The CDR3 contains 13 residues. The V gene's germline CDR1 is MNHNY and CDR2 SVGAGI (reference sequence). The V gene end was trimmed by 8 bases and the J gene end by 1 base; junction bases not matched to a gene: 4. CDR3 sequence (DNA): TGTGCCAGCGGGACAGTTGATAACTATGGCTACACCTTC. Protein: CASGTVDNYGYTF.

This chain connects TRBV6-4 to TRBJ2-3; possibly TRBD1 for D (6 bases). The V end was cut by 7 bases, the J end by 3 bases, with 20 bases between. The CDR3 has 16 residues. The germline V gene has CDR1 MRHNA and CDR2 SNTAGT. The CDR3 protein is CASNPFPGTGTDTQYF. CDR3 in DNA: TGTGCCAGCAATCCTTTCCCCGGAACAGGGACAGATACGCAGTATTTT.

A few counts support this clonotype. J is TRBJ1-2 and V is TRBV12-3 or TRBV12-4; D not resolved. This CDR3 contains 13 residues. Deletions cut 3 bases from V and 7 bases from J, with 12 bases between. The DNA for the CDR3 is TGTGCCAGCAGTTTTGTCCAGGAGGCTGGCTACACCTTC. Its protein product is CASSFVQEAGYTF.

The chain is built from TRBV7-9 and TRBJ2-7, with 8 bases that match TRBD2. J gave up 2 bases and V 3 bases, and 6 bases lay outside the gene matches. Germline V gene lookup returns CDR1 SEHNR and CDR2 FQNEAQ (reference sequence). This CDR3 contains 15 residues. The CDR3 nucleotides read TGTGCCAGCAGCTTCGGACTAGCCGAGCCCTACGAGCAGTACTTC. Protein: CASSFGLAEPYEQYF.

The V and J genes are TRBV29-1 and TRBJ2-3; D is undetermined. V lost 0 bases and J 6 bases, leaving 16 bases between the germline ends. Germline values: CDR1 SQVTM, CDR2 ANQGSEA. The CDR3 loop spans 15 amino acids. The CDR3 reads CSVEDLGLLGDTQYF. CDR3 nucleotides: TGCAGCGTTGAAGATCTCGGCCTCCTCGGGGATACGCAGTATTTT.

This clonotype was seen a few times. The genes are TRBV30 and TRBJ1-5; maybe TRBD1 (6 bases). Trimming removed 2 bases from V and 2 bases from J, with 7 bases in between. Per the germline V gene, CDR1 is GTSNPN and CDR2 is SVGIG (reference sequence). The CDR3 length is 13 residues. CDR3 residues: CAWSNRGNQPQHF. In nucleotides, the CDR3 is TGTGCCTGGAGTAACAGGGGCAATCAGCCCCAGCATTTT. The variable domain in full, completed from reference TRBV30 and TRBJ1-5, reads SQTIHQWPATLVQPVGSPLSLECTVEGTSNPNLYWYRQAAGRGLQLLFYSVGIGQISSEVPQNLSASRPQDRQFILSSKKLLLSDSGFYLCAWSNRGNQPQHFGDGTRLSIL.

This clonotype was detected only a few times. The chain uses TRBV29-1 and TRBJ1-1; D uncertain. V lost 1 base and J lost 5, with 14 bases in between. This CDR3 spans 14 amino acids. Germline assignment: CDR1 SQVTM and CDR2 ANQGSEA. DNA of the CDR3: TGCAGCGTTGAAGTGGCCGGGCTGGGGACTGAAGCTTTCTTT. It is translated as CSVEVAGLGTEAFF. Combining the CDR3 with reference TRBV29-1 and TRBJ1-1 gives the whole variable domain SAVISQKPSRDICQRGTSLTIQCQVDSQVTMMFWYRQQPGQSLTLIATANQGSEATYESGFVIDKFPISRPNLTFSTLTVSNMSPEDSSIYLCSVEVAGLGTEAFFGQGTRLTVV.

The chain uses TRBV5-1 and TRBJ2-5, with 8 bases lining up with TRBD2. This CDR3 contains 14 residues. Trimming at V came to 4 bases and at J to 5 bases, leaving 7 bases not matched to a gene. Germline V gene lookup returns CDR1 SGHRS and CDR2 YFSETQ. The CDR3 bases are TGCGCCAGCAGCGACGGACTAGCTGCGGAGACCCAGTACTTC. Translation gives CASSDGLAAETQYF.

This clonotype has more than one count but fewer than ten. V usage is TRBV6-2 or TRBV6-3 and J usage is TRBJ2-1; 8 bases are shared with TRBD2. J was trimmed by 2 bases and V by 7 bases; bases with no gene match: 7. The CDR3 covers 15 residues. Germline CDR1 MNHEY, CDR2 SVGEGT. For the CDR3, the DNA is TGTGCCAGCAACAGGGAGGGACTAGCCTACAATGAGCAGTTCTTC. Its translation is CASNREGLAYNEQFF.

This clonotype was seen a handful of times. The chain joins TRBV20-1 to TRBJ2-7; D could derive from TRBD1 or TRBD2 (6 bases each). This CDR3 comprises 14 residues. The ends were cut back, 3 bases at V and 1 base at J, with 13 bases in the middle. Per germline, CDR1 DFQATT and CDR2 SNEGSKA (reference sequence). CDR3 DNA: TGCAGTGCTAGCCACCGGGGGCATTCCTACGAGCAGTACTTC. Translating it yields CSASHRGHSYEQYF.

The chain uses TRBV28 and TRBJ2-6; 10 bases align to TRBD1. CDR3 length: 18 amino acids. The V gene's germline CDR1 is MDHEN and CDR2 SYDVKM. V lost 6 bases and J lost 3; bases outside the gene matches: 11. The CDR3 DNA reads as TGTGCCAGCAGCCAGTTCGACAGGGGGCGATTTGGGGCCAACGTCCTGACTTTC. Translated: CASSQFDRGRFGANVLTF.

Concerning this clonotype itself: The junction and the germline gene differ at one end; a read error may be behind it. The rearrangement joins TRBV5-1 to TRBJ2-4, with D possibly matching TRBD1 (6 bases). The last part of the DNA fits TRBJ2-5 better; the J call may be wrong. CDR1 is SGHRS and CDR2 is YFSETQ in the germline V gene. The CDR3 is 15 residues long. CDR3 sequence (DNA): TGCGCCAGCACCTTGACAGGAGAGAGGTGGGAGACCCAGTACTTC. This encodes CASTLTGERWETQYF.

The chain recombines TRBV5-1 with TRBJ2-1; possible D gene TRBD1, 6 bases. Germline CDR1 SGHRS, CDR2 YFSETQ. The germline V and J ends were trimmed by 4 bases and 5 bases, with 16 bases remaining between them. The CDR3 totals 15 residues. For the CDR3, the DNA is TGCGCCAGCAGCCACGGGACACTCATTGACAATGAGCAGTTCTTC. Amino acids: CASSHGTLIDNEQFF.

The genes are TRBV28 and TRBJ2-1; no reliable D call. The CDR3 consists of 11 residues. The germline CDR1 and CDR2 sequences are MDHEN and SYDVKM. Deletions cut 8 bases from V and 5 bases from J, with 7 bases between. Written as DNA, the CDR3 is TGTGCCAGCGGACCCAACAATGAGCAGTTCTTC. It encodes CASGPNNEQFF.

The chain couples TRBV7-2 to TRBJ2-5, with D possibly matching TRBD2 (6 bases). Germline V lookup: CDR1 SGHTA, CDR2 FQGNSA. The CDR3 runs to 13 residues. V dropped 5 bases and J dropped 4 bases, with 11 bases sitting between them. CDR3 protein: CASSQFGGETQYF. In DNA form, the CDR3 reads TGTGCCAGCAGCCAGTTCGGGGGAGAGACCCAGTACTTC.

V and J are TRBV7-9 and TRBJ2-7, with D tentatively TRBD1 (6 bases). V shed 5 bases and J shed 5 bases, with 19 bases lying between them. Germline V lookup: CDR1 SEHNR, CDR2 FQNEAQ (reference sequence). The CDR3 runs 15 residues. The chain's CDR3 is CASSPRAGEIDEQYF. The CDR3, as DNA: TGTGCCAGCAGCCCCCGGGCAGGGGAAATCGACGAGCAGTACTTC.

This clonotype has more than one count but fewer than ten. V is TRBV6-2 or TRBV6-3 and J is TRBJ2-1, with 8 bases identical to TRBD2. The CDR3 runs 14 residues. CDR1 is MNHEY and CDR2 is SVGEGT in the germline V gene. V was clipped by 5 bases and J by 5 bases; unmatched bases: 5. The CDR3 bases are TGTGCCAGCAGTCACCCGCGGGGGGACAATGAGCAGTTCTTC. Its translation is CASSHPRGDNEQFF.

This clonotype was seen a handful of times. The CDR3 DNA reads as TGTGCCAGCACTACCGTAGGTCAGCCCCAGCATTTT. It codes for CASTTVGQPQHF. This chain joins TRBV6-1 and TRBJ1-5; no clear D. Trimming took off 7 bases at V and 6 bases at J, with 10 bases between the two ends. The CDR3 has 12 amino acids. Germline lookup yields CDR1 MNHNS and CDR2 SASEGT.

About this clonotype: The CDR3 does not end in the conserved phenylalanine or tryptophan, so this is likely a read error. The V call is TRBV29-1, the J call TRBJ1-2; D call uncertain. This CDR3 comprises 11 residues. V was clipped by 2 bases and J by 4 bases, with 5 bases between them. Germline V gives CDR1 SQVTM, CDR2 ANQGSEA. The CDR3 sequence: CSVESLYGYTC. Here the CDR3 DNA reads TGCAGCGTTGAATCCCTCTATGGCTACACCTGC.

This clonotype has a handful of counts. The V and J genes are TRBV7-2 and TRBJ1-6; 9 nucleotides agree with TRBD1. J lost 9 bases, V lost 3 bases, and 9 bases had no gene match. CDR1 is SGHTA, CDR2 FQGNSA, per germline. The CDR3 has 16 amino acids. Written as DNA, the CDR3 is TGTGCCAGCAGCTTCAGGGGGGGGACAGGGAGTTCACCCCTCCACTTT. Translating it yields CASSFRGGTGSSPLHF.

This clonotype was recorded a few times. The chain joins TRBV5-1 to TRBJ2-7; a weak D match, TRBD1 (6 bases). Germline V lookup: CDR1 SGHRS, CDR2 YFSETQ. The ends were cut back, 3 bases at V and 3 bases at J, with 19 bases in the middle. This CDR3 is built from 16 residues. The CDR3 nucleotides read TGCGCCAGCAGCTCGAAACCGGGACAAACGAACTACGAGCAGTACTTC. Amino acids: CASSSKPGQTNYEQYF.

This clonotype was counted between two and nine times. This chain connects TRBV5-1 to TRBJ1-2; 7 nucleotides match TRBD1. This CDR3 has 14 residues. Looked up from germline, CDR1 is SGHRS and CDR2 is YFSETQ. Germline trimming cut 4 bases from V and 7 bases from J; bases unmatched to any gene: 10. CDR3 coding DNA: TGCGCCAGCAGCAAAATCCGCGGGACAGCTGGCTACACCTTC. Protein: CASSKIRGTAGYTF.

The chain couples TRBV5-1 to TRBJ1-2, with 8 bases aligning to TRBD1. This CDR3 region has 13 residues. V shed 1 base, J shed 8 bases, and the junction held 4 bases outside the gene matches. The germline V gene has CDR1 SGHRS and CDR2 YFSETQ. The CDR3 here is CASSLTTGEGYTF. CDR3 bases: TGCGCCAGCAGCTTGACGACAGGGGAAGGCTACACCTTC.

In this sample, this clonotype turned up a few times. This chain connects TRBV11-2 to TRBJ1-2; no clear D gene. The CDR3 contains 15 residues. The V and J ends lost 6 bases and 2 bases respectively, with 16 bases between them. CDR1 and CDR2 (germline): SGHAT, FQNNGV. CDR3 region: CASSTIREANYGYTF. CDR3 nucleotides: TGTGCCAGCAGTACTATTCGGGAGGCAAACTATGGCTACACCTTC.

There are a few counts of this clonotype. The chain is built from TRBV7-2 and TRBJ1-1; D is unclear. This CDR3 spans 14 amino acids. Germline values: CDR1 SGHTA, CDR2 FQGNSA. With 1 base removed from V and 1 base from J, the gap between germline ends came to 7 bases. CDR3 in amino acids: CASSLGWTNTEAFF. CDR3 sequence (DNA): TGTGCCAGCAGCTTAGGTTGGACGAACACTGAAGCTTTCTTT.